This section outlines one T cell receptor beta chain sequence together with its context. As yet, its antigen is unknown. The data were taken from a study of T cells in localized non-small cell lung cancer. TCRdb's table, derived via immunoSEQ multiplex PCR, lists solely in-frame clones and lacks some. Of 2,000 to 2,500 clones in the sample, about 20% were seen once. Taken at least 2 cm from the tumor margin, the adjacent lung showed no atypia. Germline V gene data show CDR1 as LNHNV and CDR2 as YYDKDF (reference sequence). The CDR3 has 17 residues. V lost 1 base to trimming and J lost 2 bases; unmatched junction nucleotides: 10. Study-level results: Adjacent lung had a median around 60 of the 100 largest tumor clones. Greater blood T cell density accompanied longer overall survival.

The chain recombines TRBV15 with TRBJ2-5; 7 nucleotides agree with TRBD2. The material was normal lung tissue next to the tumor, obtained before any cancer treatment. The clonotype originates from a man aged 35-75 years with stage I squamous cell lung carcinoma. DNA for the CDR3: TGTGCCACCAGCAGAGGGGGGTACGCGGGGGTACAAGAGACCCAGTACTTC. Translation gives CATSRGGYAGVQETQYF.